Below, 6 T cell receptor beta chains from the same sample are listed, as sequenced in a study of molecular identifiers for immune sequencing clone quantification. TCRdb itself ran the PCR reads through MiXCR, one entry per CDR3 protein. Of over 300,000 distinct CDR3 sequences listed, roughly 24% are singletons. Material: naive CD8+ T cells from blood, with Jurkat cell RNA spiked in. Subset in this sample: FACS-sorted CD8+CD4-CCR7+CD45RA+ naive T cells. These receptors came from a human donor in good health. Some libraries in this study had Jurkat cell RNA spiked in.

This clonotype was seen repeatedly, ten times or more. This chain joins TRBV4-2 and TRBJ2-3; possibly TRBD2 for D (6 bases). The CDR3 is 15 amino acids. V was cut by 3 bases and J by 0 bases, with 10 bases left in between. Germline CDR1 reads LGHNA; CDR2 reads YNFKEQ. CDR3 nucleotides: TGTGCCAGCAGCCAGGAGGGTACTAGCACAGATACGCAGTATTTT. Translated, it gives CASSQEGTSTDTQYF.

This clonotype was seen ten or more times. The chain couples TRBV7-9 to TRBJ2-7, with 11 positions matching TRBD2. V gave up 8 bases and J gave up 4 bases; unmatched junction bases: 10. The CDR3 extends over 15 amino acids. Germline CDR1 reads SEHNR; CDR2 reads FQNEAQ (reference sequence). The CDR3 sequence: CASGASGGSGYEQYF. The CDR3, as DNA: TGTGCCAGCGGAGCTAGCGGGGGGTCCGGGTACGAGCAGTACTTC.

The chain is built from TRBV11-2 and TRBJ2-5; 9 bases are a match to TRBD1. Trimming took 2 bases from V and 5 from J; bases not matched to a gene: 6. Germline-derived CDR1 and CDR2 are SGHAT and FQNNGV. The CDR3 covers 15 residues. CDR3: CASSLRPGQGETQYF. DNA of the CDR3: TGTGCCAGCAGCTTACGTCCCGGACAGGGGGAGACCCAGTACTTC.

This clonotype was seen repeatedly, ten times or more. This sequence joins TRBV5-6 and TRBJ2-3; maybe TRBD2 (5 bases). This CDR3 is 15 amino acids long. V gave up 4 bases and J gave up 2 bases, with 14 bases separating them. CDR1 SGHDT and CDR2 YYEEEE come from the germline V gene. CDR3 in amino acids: CASSVREGYTDTQYF. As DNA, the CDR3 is TGTGCCAGCAGCGTGAGGGAAGGCTACACAGATACGCAGTATTTT.

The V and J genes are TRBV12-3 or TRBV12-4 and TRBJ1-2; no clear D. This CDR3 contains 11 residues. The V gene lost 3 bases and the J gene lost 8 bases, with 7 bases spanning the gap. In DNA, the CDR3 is TGTGCCAGCAGTTTGGGCCTGGGCTACACCTTC. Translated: CASSLGLGYTF.

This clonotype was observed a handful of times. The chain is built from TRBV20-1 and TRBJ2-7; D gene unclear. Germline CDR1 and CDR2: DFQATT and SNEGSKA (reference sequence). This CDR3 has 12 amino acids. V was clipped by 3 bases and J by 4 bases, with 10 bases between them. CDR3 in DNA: TGCAGTGCTAGCTCCGTCGGTTACGAGCAGTACTTC. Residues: CSASSVGYEQYF.